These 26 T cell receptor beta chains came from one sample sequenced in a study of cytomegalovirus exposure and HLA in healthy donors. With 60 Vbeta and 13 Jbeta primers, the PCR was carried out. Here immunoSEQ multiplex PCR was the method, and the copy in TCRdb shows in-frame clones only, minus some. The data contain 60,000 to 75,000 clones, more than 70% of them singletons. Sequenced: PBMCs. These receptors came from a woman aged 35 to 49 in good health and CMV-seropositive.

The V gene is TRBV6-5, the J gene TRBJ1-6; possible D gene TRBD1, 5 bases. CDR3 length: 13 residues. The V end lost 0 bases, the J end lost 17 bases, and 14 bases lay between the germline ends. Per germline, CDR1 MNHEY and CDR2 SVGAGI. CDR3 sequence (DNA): TGTGCCAGCAGTTACTCGTACGCAGGGAACATCCACTTT. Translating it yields CASSYSYAGNIHF.

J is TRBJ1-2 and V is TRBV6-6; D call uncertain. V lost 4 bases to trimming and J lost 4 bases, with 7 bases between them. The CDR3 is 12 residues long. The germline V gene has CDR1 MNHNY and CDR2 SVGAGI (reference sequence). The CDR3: CASSSRSYGYTF. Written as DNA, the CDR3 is TGTGCCAGCAGTTCACGTAGCTATGGCTACACCTTC.

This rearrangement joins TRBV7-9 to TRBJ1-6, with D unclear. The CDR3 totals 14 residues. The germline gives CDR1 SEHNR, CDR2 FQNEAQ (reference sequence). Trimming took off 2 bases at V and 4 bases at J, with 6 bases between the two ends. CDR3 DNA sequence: TGTGCCAGCAGCTTATACGGGTATAATTCACCCCTCCACTTT. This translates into CASSLYGYNSPLHF.

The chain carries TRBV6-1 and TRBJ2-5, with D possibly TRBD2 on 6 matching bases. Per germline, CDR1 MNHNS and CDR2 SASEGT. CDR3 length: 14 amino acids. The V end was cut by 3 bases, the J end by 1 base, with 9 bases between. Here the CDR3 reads CASSDRGFQETQYF. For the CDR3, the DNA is TGTGCCAGCAGTGACCGGGGGTTCCAAGAGACCCAGTACTTC.

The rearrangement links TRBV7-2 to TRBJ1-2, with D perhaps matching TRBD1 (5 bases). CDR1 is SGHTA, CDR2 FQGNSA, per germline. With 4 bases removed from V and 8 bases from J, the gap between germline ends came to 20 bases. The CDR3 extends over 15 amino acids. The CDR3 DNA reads TGTGCCAGCAGCTATGCTGTGGCCGGGGGTAGCGGCTACACCTTC. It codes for CASSYAVAGGSGYTF.

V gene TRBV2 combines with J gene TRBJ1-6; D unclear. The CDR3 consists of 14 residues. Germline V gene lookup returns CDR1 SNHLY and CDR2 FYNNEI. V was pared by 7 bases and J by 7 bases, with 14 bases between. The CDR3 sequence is CASTLSGMNSPLHF. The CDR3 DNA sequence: TGTGCCAGCACTTTGTCCGGGATGAATTCACCCCTCCACTTT.

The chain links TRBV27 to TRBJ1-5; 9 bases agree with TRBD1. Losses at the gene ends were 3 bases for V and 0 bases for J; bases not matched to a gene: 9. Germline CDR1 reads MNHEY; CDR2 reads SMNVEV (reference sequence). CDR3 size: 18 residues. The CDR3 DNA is TGTGCCAGCAGTTTTTGGGGACAGGGAGGAAATAGCAATCAGCCCCAGCATTTT. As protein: CASSFWGQGGNSNQPQHF.

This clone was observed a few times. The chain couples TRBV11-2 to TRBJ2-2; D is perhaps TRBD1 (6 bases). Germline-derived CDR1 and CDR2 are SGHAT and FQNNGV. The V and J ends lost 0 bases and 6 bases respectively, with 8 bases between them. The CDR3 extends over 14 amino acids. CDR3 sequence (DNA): TGTGCCAGCAGCTTAGACAGGGGTTCCGGGGAGCTGTTTTTT. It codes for CASSLDRGSGELFF.

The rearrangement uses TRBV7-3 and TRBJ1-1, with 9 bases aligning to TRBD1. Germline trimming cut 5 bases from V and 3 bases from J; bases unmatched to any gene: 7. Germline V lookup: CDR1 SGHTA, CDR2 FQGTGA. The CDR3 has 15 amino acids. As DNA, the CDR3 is TGTGCCAGCAGCCTTCAGACAGGGGGTCACACTGAAGCTTTCTTT. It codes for CASSLQTGGHTEAFF. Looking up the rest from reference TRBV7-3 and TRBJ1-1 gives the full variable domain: GAGVSQTPSNKVTEKGKYVELRCDPISGHTALYWYRQSLGQGPEFLIYFQGTGAADDSGLPNDRFFAVRPEGSVSTLKIQRTERGDSAVYLCASSLQTGGHTEAFFGQGTRLTVV.

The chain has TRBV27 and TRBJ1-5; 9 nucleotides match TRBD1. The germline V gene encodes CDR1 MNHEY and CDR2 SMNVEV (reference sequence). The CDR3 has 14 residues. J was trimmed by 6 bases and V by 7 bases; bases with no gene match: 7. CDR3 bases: TGTGCCAGCACCAAACAGGGGGCTGGTCAGCCCCAGCATTTT. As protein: CASTKQGAGQPQHF.

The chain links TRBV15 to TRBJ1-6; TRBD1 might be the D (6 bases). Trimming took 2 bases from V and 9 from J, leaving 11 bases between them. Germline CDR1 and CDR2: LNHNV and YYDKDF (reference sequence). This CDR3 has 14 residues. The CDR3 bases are TGTGCCACCAGCAGAAACAGGGAAGGTTCACCCCTCCACTTT. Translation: CATSRNREGSPLHF.

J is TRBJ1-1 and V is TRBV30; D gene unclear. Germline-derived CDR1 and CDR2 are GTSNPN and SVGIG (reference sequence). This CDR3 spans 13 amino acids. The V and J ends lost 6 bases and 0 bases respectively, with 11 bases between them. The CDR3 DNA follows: TGTGCCTGTCAAGGAGCCATGAACACTGAAGCTTTCTTT. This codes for CACQGAMNTEAFF.

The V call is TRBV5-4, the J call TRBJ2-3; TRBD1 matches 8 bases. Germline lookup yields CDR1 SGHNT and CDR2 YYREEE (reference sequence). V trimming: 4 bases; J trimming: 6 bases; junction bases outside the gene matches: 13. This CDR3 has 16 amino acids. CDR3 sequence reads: CASSSRYRGAVDTQYF. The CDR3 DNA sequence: TGTGCCAGCAGCAGTAGGTACAGGGGGGCTGTGGATACGCAGTATTTT.

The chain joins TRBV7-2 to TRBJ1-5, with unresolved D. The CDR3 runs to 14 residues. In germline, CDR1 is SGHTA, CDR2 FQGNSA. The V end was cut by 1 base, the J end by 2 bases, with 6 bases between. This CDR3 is CASSLDSRNQPQHF. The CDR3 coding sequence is TGTGCCAGCAGCTTAGACAGTCGCAATCAGCCCCAGCATTTT.

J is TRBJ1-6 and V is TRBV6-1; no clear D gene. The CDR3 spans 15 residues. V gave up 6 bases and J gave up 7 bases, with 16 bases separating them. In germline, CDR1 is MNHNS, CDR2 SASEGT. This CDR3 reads CASRGAANWNSPLHF. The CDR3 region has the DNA TGTGCCAGCAGGGGAGCGGCAAATTGGAATTCACCCCTCCACTTT.

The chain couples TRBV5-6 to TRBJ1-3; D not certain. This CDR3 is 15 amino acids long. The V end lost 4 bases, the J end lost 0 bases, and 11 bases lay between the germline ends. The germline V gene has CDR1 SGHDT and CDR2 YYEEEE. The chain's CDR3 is CASSPGSNSGNTIYF. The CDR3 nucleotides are TGTGCCAGCAGCCCGGGGAGTAACTCTGGAAACACCATATATTTT.

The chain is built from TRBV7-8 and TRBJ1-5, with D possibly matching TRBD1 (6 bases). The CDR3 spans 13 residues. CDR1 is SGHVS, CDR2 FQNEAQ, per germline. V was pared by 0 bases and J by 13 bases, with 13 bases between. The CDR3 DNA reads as TGTGCCAGCAGCTTAGCGGTCGCGGGGGCTCAGCATTTT. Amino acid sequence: CASSLAVAGAQHF.

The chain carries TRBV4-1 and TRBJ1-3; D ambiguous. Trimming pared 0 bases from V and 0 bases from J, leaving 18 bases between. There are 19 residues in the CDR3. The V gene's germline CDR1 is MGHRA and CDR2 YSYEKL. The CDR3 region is CASSQDPIGGGYSGNTIYF. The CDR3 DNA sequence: TGCGCCAGCAGCCAAGATCCTATCGGTGGAGGATACTCTGGAAACACCATATATTTT.

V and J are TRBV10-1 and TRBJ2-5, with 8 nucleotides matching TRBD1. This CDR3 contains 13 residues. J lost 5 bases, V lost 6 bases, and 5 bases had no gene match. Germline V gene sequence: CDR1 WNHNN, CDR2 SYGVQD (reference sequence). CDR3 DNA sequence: TGCGCCAGCAGCAGGGGGCTGGGGGAGACCCAGTACTTC. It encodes CASSRGLGETQYF.

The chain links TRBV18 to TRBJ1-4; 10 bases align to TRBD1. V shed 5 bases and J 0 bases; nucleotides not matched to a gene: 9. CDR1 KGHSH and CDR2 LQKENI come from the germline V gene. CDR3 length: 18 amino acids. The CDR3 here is CASSFQPGQGPTNEKLFF. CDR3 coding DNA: TGTGCCAGCTCATTCCAACCGGGACAGGGGCCAACTAATGAAAAACTGTTTTTT.

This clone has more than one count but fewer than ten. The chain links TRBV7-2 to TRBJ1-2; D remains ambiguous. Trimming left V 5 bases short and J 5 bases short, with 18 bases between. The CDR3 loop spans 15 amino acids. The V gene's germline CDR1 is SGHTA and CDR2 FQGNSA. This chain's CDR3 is CASSPERESGYGYTF. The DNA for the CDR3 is TGTGCCAGCAGCCCCGAGAGGGAGTCTGGGTATGGCTACACCTTC.

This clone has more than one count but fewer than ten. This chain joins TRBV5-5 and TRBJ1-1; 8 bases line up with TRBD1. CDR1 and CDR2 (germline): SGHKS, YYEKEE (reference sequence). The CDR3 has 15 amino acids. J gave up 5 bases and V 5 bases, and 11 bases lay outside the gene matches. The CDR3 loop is CASSPTGQGRTEAFF. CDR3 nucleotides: TGTGCCAGCAGTCCGACAGGACAGGGAAGAACTGAAGCTTTCTTT.

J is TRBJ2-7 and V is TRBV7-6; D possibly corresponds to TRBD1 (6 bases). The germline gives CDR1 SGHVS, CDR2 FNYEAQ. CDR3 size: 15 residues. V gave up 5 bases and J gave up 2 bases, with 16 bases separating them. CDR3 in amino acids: CASSPGANTPYEQYF. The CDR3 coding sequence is TGTGCCAGCAGCCCAGGGGCCAACACTCCCTACGAGCAGTACTTC.

In DNA form, the CDR3 reads TGTGCCAGCAGCTCCGGGAGAACCCAGTACTTC. This sequence encodes CASSSGRTQYF. The V and J genes are TRBV11-1 and TRBJ2-5; possible D gene TRBD2, 6 bases. Between the trimmed V and J ends, which lost 4 bases and 8 bases, there was a span of 8 bases. The CDR3 extends over 11 amino acids. In germline, CDR1 is SGHAT, CDR2 FQDESV (reference sequence).

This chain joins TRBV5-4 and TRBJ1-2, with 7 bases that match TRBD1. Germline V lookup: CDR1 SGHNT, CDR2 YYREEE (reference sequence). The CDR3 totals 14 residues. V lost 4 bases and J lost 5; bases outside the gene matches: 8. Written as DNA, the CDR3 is TGTGCCAGCAGCATGAGAGGGGGCTGGTATGGCTACACCTTC. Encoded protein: CASSMRGGWYGYTF.

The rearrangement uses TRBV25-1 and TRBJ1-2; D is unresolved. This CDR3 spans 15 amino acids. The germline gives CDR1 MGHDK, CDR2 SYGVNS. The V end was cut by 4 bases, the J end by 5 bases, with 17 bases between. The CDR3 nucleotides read TGTGCCAGCAGTGTACCAGGAGGAGAAGGGTATGGCTACACCTTC. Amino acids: CASSVPGGEGYGYTF.